The 27 T cell receptor beta chains below all came from one sample that was sequenced in a study of control samples from healthy donors and cancer patients (dated by TCRdb to 2018 to 2020). Libraries were built with the immunoSEQ multiplex PCR assay. This is the immuneACCESS table as TCRdb keeps it, with only in-frame sequences that have V and J called. A part of the clones is gone; compared with another copy, unresolved V genes explain less than half, and the rest is unexplained. This sample is represented by about 120,000 clones; roughly 90% of them were singletons. Almost 40% of the sample is in the top ten clones. Material for sequencing was blood. Every receptor here comes from a man between 50 and 59 years old in good health.

The J gene is TRBJ1-1, the V gene TRBV5-1; 7 bases map to TRBD1. Germline lookup yields CDR1 SGHRS and CDR2 YFSETQ. Trimming took 4 bases from V and 3 from J; bases not matched to a gene: 9. There are 15 residues in the CDR3. CDR3 region: CASSPMRGTDTEAFF. CDR3 DNA sequence: TGCGCCAGCAGCCCGATGCGGGGGACAGACACTGAAGCTTTCTTT.

The gene calls are TRBV18 and TRBJ2-7; 9 bases fit TRBD2. CDR3 size: 17 residues. From germline, CDR1 is KGHSH and CDR2 LQKENI. V dropped 1 base and J dropped 0; count of bases not matched to a gene: 7. CDR3 DNA: TGTGCCAGCTCACCACGGGCTAGCGGGGTAAACTCCTACGAGCAGTACTTC. This codes for CASSPRASGVNSYEQYF.

The gene calls are TRBV7-9 and TRBJ1-3, with D possibly being TRBD1 (5 bases). Germline V lookup: CDR1 SEHNR, CDR2 FQNEAQ (reference sequence). The V end lost 5 bases, the J end lost 0 bases, and 17 bases lay between the germline ends. This CDR3 has 17 residues. The chain's CDR3 is CASSDSGRRSSGNTIYF. DNA of the CDR3: TGTGCCAGCAGCGACTCGGGACGCCGGAGCTCTGGAAACACCATATATTTT.

This clone was seen once. The rearrangement uses TRBV5-5 and TRBJ1-1; D is uncertain. V shed 2 bases and J shed 0 bases, with 5 bases lying between them. CDR3 length: 13 residues. Germline CDR1 is SGHKS and CDR2 is YYEKEE (reference sequence). The CDR3 loop is CASSFHLNTEAFF. As DNA, the CDR3 is TGTGCCAGCAGCTTCCACTTGAACACTGAAGCTTTCTTT.

This chain connects TRBV6-5 to TRBJ2-3; a weak D match, TRBD1 (6 bases). V lost 9 bases, J lost 2 bases, and 9 bases lay in between. CDR1 and CDR2 (germline): MNHEY, SVGAGI. The length of the CDR3 is 12 residues. CDR3 sequence: CASRDNTDTQYF. The CDR3 nucleotides read TGTGCCAGTAGGGACAACACAGATACGCAGTATTTT.

This clone has more than one count but fewer than ten. This chain joins TRBV3-1 (or the pseudogene TRBV3-2) and TRBJ1-2, with D uncertain. With 0 bases removed from V and 3 bases from J, the gap between germline ends came to 11 bases. Germline V gene lookup returns CDR1 LGHDT and CDR2 YNNKEL (reference sequence). The CDR3 runs 15 residues. CDR3 amino acids: CASSQESGSYYGYTF. CDR3 in DNA: TGTGCCAGCAGCCAAGAAAGCGGGTCCTACTATGGCTACACCTTC.

This chain connects TRBV24-1 to TRBJ1-5; D is undetermined. The CDR3 covers 15 residues. Trimming shortened V by 2 bases and J by 5 bases, and 12 bases separated the two germline ends. Germline-derived CDR1 and CDR2 are KGHDR and SFDVKD. In DNA, the CDR3 is TGTGCCACCAGTGATTCACATAGAGTCGATCAGCCCCAGCATTTT. Its protein product is CATSDSHRVDQPQHF.

J is TRBJ2-2 and V is TRBV5-1; D remains unclear. The CDR3 loop spans 12 amino acids. In germline, CDR1 is SGHRS, CDR2 YFSETQ. V lost 5 bases to trimming and J lost 3 bases, with 5 bases between them. CDR3 sequence: CASRIDTGELFF. CDR3 bases: TGCGCCAGCAGGATCGACACCGGGGAGCTGTTTTTT.

The J gene is TRBJ1-1, the V gene TRBV10-3, with 12 bases that match TRBD1. The germline V gene encodes CDR1 ENHRY and CDR2 SYGVKD. V was pared by 4 bases and J by 6 bases, with 3 bases of the junction left unmatched. The CDR3 covers 14 residues. The CDR3 region has the DNA TGTGCCATCAGTGTGGGACAGGGGGCCTCTGAAGCTTTCTTT. It specifies CAISVGQGASEAFF.

This chain joins TRBV11-3 and TRBJ1-1; D is uncertain. Trimming stripped 3 bases from V and 3 bases from J, with 8 bases between. This CDR3 has 13 residues. Germline assignment: CDR1 SGHNT and CDR2 YENEEA. The CDR3 is CASSFVSDTEAFF. CDR3 DNA sequence: TGTGCCAGCAGCTTTGTTAGCGACACTGAAGCTTTCTTT.

This clone occurred many times. The genes are TRBV5-1 and TRBJ1-2; D not resolved. Germline lookup yields CDR1 SGHRS and CDR2 YFSETQ. The CDR3 length is 14 residues. Trimming cost V 3 bases and J 2 bases, with 11 bases left between them. The CDR3 region has the DNA TGCGCCAGCAGCTACGACCCCGTCAACTATGGCTACACCTTC. Translation: CASSYDPVNYGYTF.

This clone was recorded once. The chain recombines TRBV19 with TRBJ1-2, with a weak D call TRBD1 (6 bases). The V end was cut by 7 bases, the J end by 4 bases, with 16 bases between. Germline lookup yields CDR1 LNHDA and CDR2 SQIVND (reference sequence). This CDR3 region has 14 residues. CDR3 in DNA: TGTGCCAGTACCCTGGGGGGACAAGCCTATGGCTACACCTTC. It specifies CASTLGGQAYGYTF.

The V call is TRBV10-3, the J call TRBJ1-2; D remains unclear. V dropped 2 bases and J dropped 1 base, with 8 bases sitting between them. This CDR3 spans 14 amino acids. The germline gives CDR1 ENHRY, CDR2 SYGVKD. CDR3 region: CAISEAAINYGYTF. The CDR3 DNA reads as TGTGCCATCAGTGAGGCCGCTATTAACTATGGCTACACCTTC.

The chain recombines TRBV6-5 with TRBJ1-6; TRBD1 matches 8 bases. V lost 5 bases and J lost 9; bases outside the gene matches: 9. The CDR3 length is 15 residues. Per germline, CDR1 MNHEY and CDR2 SVGAGI. CDR3: CASSPDRVIVSPLHF. The DNA of the CDR3 is TGTGCCAGCAGTCCGGACAGGGTCATCGTTTCACCCCTCCACTTT.

The rearrangement links TRBV27 to TRBJ2-3, with TRBD2 identical over 10 bases. Germline V gives CDR1 MNHEY, CDR2 SMNVEV (reference sequence). The junction had 8 bases not matched to a gene; V was cut back by 2 bases and J by 0 bases. The CDR3 runs 18 residues. This CDR3 is CASSLKASGGPSTDTQYF. Here the CDR3 DNA reads TGTGCCAGCAGTTTAAAGGCTAGCGGGGGCCCTAGCACAGATACGCAGTATTTT.

This chain joins TRBV27 and TRBJ1-5, with D unclear. This CDR3 comprises 13 residues. Germline values: CDR1 MNHEY, CDR2 SMNVEV (reference sequence). V dropped 2 bases and J dropped 4 bases, with 6 bases sitting between them. Here the CDR3 DNA reads TGTGCCAGCAGTTTAGCCGGAAATCAGCCCCAGCATTTT. This encodes CASSLAGNQPQHF.

This sequence joins TRBV6-2 or TRBV6-3 and TRBJ2-5; D not resolved. There are 15 residues in the CDR3. The germline gives CDR1 MNHEY, CDR2 SVGEGT. V lost 2 bases and J lost 2, with 12 bases in between. CDR3: CASSYPPNKQETQYF. CDR3 DNA sequence: TGTGCCAGCAGTTACCCCCCGAACAAGCAAGAGACCCAGTACTTC.

This clone came up once. The V and J genes are TRBV6-4 and TRBJ1-1; TRBD1 matches at 10 bases. The CDR3 extends over 15 amino acids. The V segment lost 6 bases and the J segment 7 bases; nucleotides outside the gene matches: 11. The germline CDR1 and CDR2 sequences are MRHNA and SNTAGT. The chain's CDR3 is CASSARQGAISEAFF. CDR3 in DNA: TGTGCCAGCAGCGCTAGACAGGGGGCCATTAGTGAAGCTTTCTTT.

The V and J genes are TRBV28 and TRBJ1-1, with 10 bases matching TRBD1. V shed 6 bases, J shed 0 bases, and the junction held 4 bases outside the gene matches. This CDR3 has 15 residues. Germline-derived CDR1 and CDR2 are MDHEN and SYDVKM. The CDR3 is CASSDRGRLNTEAFF. The CDR3 coding sequence is TGTGCCAGCAGCGACAGGGGGCGCTTGAACACTGAAGCTTTCTTT.

The chain employs TRBV30 and TRBJ1-1; 8 nucleotides align to TRBD1. Per germline, CDR1 GTSNPN and CDR2 SVGIG (reference sequence). This CDR3 has 14 residues. The V segment lost 3 bases and the J segment 1 base; nucleotides outside the gene matches: 4. CDR3 nucleotide sequence: TGTGCCTGGAGCGACGGGACAGGGAACACTGAAGCTTTCTTT. Translation: CAWSDGTGNTEAFF.

The chain is built from TRBV6-2 or TRBV6-3 and TRBJ2-7; D is ambiguous. The CDR3 runs 11 residues. Trimming took 0 bases from V and 5 from J, leaving 2 bases between them. The V gene's germline CDR1 is MNHEY and CDR2 SVGEGT. CDR3 nucleotide sequence: TGTGCCAGCAGTTACTCGGACGAGCAGTACTTC. It encodes CASSYSDEQYF.

As to this clone: Additional DNA sequences in this sample encode the identical CDR3. This chain's CDR3 is CASSLAGAGNTIYF. The CDR3 DNA sequence: TGCGCCAGCAGCTTGGCAGGGGCTGGAAACACCATATATTTT. This rearrangement joins TRBV5-1 to TRBJ1-3; tentatively, D is TRBD1 (6 bases). The CDR3 extends over 14 amino acids. CDR1 is SGHRS, CDR2 YFSETQ, per germline. V lost 0 bases and J lost 2, with 6 bases in between.

The CDR3 region has the DNA TGTGCCAGCAGTCCTCCCCTAGGGAGGGAAGGGGGAACTGAAGCTTTCTTT. Translated, it gives CASSPPLGREGGTEAFF. The rearrangement joins TRBV2 to TRBJ1-1; D may be TRBD1 (6 bases). Germline V lookup: CDR1 SNHLY, CDR2 FYNNEI. The CDR3 length is 17 residues. Trimming took 5 bases from V and 5 from J, leaving 24 bases between them. Complete variable domain (other parts from reference TRBV2 and TRBJ1-1): EPEVTQTPSHQVTQMGQEVILRCVPISNHLYFYWYRQILGQKVEFLVSFYNNEISEKSEIFDDQFSVERPDGSNFTLKIRSTKLEDSAMYFCASSPPLGREGGTEAFFGQGTRLTVV.

The chain joins TRBV27 to TRBJ1-3, with 7 bases that match TRBD1. The germline gives CDR1 MNHEY, CDR2 SMNVEV (reference sequence). J lost 0 bases, V lost 2 bases, and 7 bases had no gene match. CDR3 length: 17 residues. For the CDR3, the DNA is TGTGCCAGCAGTTTAACCCTCCCAGGGGGCTCTGGAAACACCATATATTTT. As protein: CASSLTLPGGSGNTIYF.

The chain couples TRBV30 to TRBJ1-2; the D gene is possibly TRBD1 (6 bases). The germline V gene encodes CDR1 GTSNPN and CDR2 SVGIG (reference sequence). This CDR3 has 15 amino acids. Deletions cut 0 bases from V and 1 base from J, with 12 bases between. The CDR3 DNA sequence: TGTGCCTGGAGTGTACAGGGAACTAATAACTATGGCTACACCTTC. Amino acids: CAWSVQGTNNYGYTF.

This clone was counted only a few times. The chain joins TRBV11-2 to TRBJ1-1; 8 nucleotides align to TRBD1. The length of the CDR3 is 15 residues. Per the germline V gene, CDR1 is SGHAT and CDR2 is FQNNGV. Losses at the gene ends were 2 bases for V and 7 bases for J; bases not matched to a gene: 9. Here the CDR3 DNA reads TGTGCCAGCAGCTTAAGCCCCGGGACAGGCTTTGAAGCTTTCTTT. It specifies CASSLSPGTGFEAFF.

The V call is TRBV6-5, the J call TRBJ1-6, with TRBD1 matching 7 bases. Germline CDR1 MNHEY, CDR2 SVGAGI. This CDR3 spans 12 amino acids. Trimming took 6 bases from V and 9 from J; bases not matched to a gene: 2. CDR3 region: CASRTGVSPLHF. The CDR3 DNA follows: TGTGCCAGCAGAACAGGGGTTTCACCCCTCCACTTT.